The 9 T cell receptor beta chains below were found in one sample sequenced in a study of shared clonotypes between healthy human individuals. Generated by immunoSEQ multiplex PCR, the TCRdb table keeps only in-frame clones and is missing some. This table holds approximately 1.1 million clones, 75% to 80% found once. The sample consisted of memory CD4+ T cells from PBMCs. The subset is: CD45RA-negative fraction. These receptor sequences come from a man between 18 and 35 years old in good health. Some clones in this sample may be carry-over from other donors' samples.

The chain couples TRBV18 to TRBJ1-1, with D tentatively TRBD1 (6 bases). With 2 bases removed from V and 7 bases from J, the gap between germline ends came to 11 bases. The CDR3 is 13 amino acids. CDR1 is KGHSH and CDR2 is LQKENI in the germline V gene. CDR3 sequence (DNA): TGTGCCAGCTCACCATCGCGACAGGTTGAAGCTTTCTTT. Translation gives CASSPSRQVEAFF.

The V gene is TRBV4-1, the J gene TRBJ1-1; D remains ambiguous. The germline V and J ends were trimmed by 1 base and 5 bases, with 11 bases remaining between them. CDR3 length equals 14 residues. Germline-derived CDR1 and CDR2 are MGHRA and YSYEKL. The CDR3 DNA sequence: TGCGCCAGCAGCCAAGGGCCGGTGTATACTGAAGCTTTCTTT. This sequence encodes CASSQGPVYTEAFF.

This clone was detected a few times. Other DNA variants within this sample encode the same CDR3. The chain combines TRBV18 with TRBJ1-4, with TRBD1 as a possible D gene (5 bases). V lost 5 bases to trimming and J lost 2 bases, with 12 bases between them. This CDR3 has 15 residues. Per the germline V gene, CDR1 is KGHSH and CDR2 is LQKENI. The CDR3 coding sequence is TGTGCCAGCTCATCGCAAGGGGCTACTAATGAAAAACTGTTTTTT. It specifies CASSSQGATNEKLFF.

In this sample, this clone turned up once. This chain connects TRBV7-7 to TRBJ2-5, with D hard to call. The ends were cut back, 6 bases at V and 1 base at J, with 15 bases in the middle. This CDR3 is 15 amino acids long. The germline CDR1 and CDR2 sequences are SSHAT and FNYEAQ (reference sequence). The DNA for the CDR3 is TGTGCCAGCAGTAATATATTTAGCCGCCAAGAGACCCAGTACTTC. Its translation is CASSNIFSRQETQYF.

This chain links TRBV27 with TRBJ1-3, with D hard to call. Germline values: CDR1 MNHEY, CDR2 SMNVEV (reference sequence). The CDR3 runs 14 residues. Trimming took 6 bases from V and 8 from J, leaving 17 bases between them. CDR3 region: CASSWIESLHTIYF. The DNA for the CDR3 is TGTGCCAGCAGCTGGATAGAAAGCCTACACACCATATATTTT.

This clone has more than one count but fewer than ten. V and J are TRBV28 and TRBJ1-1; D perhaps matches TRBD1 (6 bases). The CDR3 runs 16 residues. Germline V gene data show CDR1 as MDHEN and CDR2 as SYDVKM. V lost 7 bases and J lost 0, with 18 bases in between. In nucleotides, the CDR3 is TGTGCCAGCACTGAACCTGGGGGGGCCATGAACACTGAAGCTTTCTTT. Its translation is CASTEPGGAMNTEAFF.

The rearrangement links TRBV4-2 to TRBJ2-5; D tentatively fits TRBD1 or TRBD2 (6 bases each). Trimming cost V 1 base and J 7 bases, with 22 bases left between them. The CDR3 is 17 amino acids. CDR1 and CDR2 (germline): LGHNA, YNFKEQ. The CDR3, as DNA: TGTGCCAGCAGCCAAGGTGCTGGGTCTTCGGGGGCAGGGACCCAGTACTTC. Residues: CASSQGAGSSGAGTQYF.

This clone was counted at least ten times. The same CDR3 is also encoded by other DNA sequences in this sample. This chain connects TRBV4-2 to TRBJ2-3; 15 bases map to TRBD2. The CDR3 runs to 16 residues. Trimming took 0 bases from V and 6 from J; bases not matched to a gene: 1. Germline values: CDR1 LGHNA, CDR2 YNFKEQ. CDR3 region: CASSQDGTSGRDTQYF. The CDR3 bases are TGTGCCAGCAGCCAAGATGGGACTAGCGGGAGGGATACGCAGTATTTT.

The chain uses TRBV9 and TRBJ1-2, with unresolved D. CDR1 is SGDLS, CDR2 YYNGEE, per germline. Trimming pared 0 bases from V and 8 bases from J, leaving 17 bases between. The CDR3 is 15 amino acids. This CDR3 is CASSVGSAPWGGYTF. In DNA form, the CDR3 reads TGTGCCAGCAGCGTAGGGAGCGCCCCATGGGGAGGCTACACCTTC.